Following are 24 T cell receptor beta chains from one sample sequenced in a study of T cell changes during pregnancy in multiple sclerosis (dated by TCRdb to the late 2010s). The library was made by the immunoSEQ multiplex PCR assay. As stored in TCRdb, this immuneACCESS dataset retains in-frame rearrangements with V and J assigned. A fraction of the clones does not appear; measured against another copy, unresolved V genes explain less than half of the discrepancy, and the remainder lacks a known reason. In this sample the table shows about 18,000 clones, more than 80% of which occur a single time. The ten largest clones add up to 5.5% to 7.5% of the sample. This specimen consisted of CD8+ T cells from peripheral blood mononuclear cells, obtained in the third trimester of pregnancy. All receptors derive from a female donor in good health, enrolled as a control in a pregnancy study.

The chain couples TRBV4-1 to TRBJ1-6; TRBD1 might be the D (6 bases). From germline, CDR1 is MGHRA and CDR2 YSYEKL. V was clipped by 0 bases and J by 14 bases, with 17 bases between them. CDR3 size: 15 residues. The CDR3 coding sequence is TGCGCCAGCAGCCAAGAAAGGACTGCCCCAGGGGCCCTCCACTTT. Translation: CASSQERTAPGALHF.

This clone has just a few counts. The V gene is TRBV6-5, the J gene TRBJ1-2; D uncertain. Germline CDR1 is MNHEY and CDR2 is SVGAGI. V was pared by 5 bases and J by 7 bases, with 11 bases between. The CDR3 runs 12 residues. Written as DNA, the CDR3 is TGTGCCAGCAGTCCCAACGAGCGTGGCTACACCTTC. Amino acid sequence: CASSPNERGYTF.

A few counts support this clone. The rearrangement uses TRBV10-3 and TRBJ1-2, with unresolved D. CDR1 and CDR2 from the germline V gene are ENHRY and SYGVKD. There are 13 residues in the CDR3. Deletions cut 0 bases from V and 4 bases from J, with 6 bases between. The CDR3, as DNA: TGTGCCATCAGTGAGTCGGTAGTCTATGGCTACACCTTC. Its protein product is CAISESVVYGYTF.

This chain links TRBV27 with TRBJ2-3; a possible D gene is TRBD1 (6 bases). The V gene's germline CDR1 is MNHEY and CDR2 SMNVEV (reference sequence). The V gene lost 6 bases and the J gene lost 3 bases, with 16 bases spanning the gap. This CDR3 contains 15 residues. CDR3 coding DNA: TGTGCCAGCAGCCACCAGGGGAGAAGTACAGATACGCAGTATTTT. This gives the protein CASSHQGRSTDTQYF.

This clone was counted only a few times. The chain joins TRBV5-6 to TRBJ1-3, with a tentative D call TRBD1 (5 bases). The V end lost 1 base, the J end lost 0 bases, and 8 bases lay between the germline ends. The germline gives CDR1 SGHDT, CDR2 YYEEEE. The CDR3 totals 15 residues. CDR3 DNA: TGTGCCAGCAGCTTGAGGGGATTCTCTGGAAACACCATATATTTT. This gives the protein CASSLRGFSGNTIYF.

The chain employs TRBV11-2 and TRBJ2-7, with TRBD2 as a possible D gene (6 bases). V lost 5 bases and J lost 0, with 14 bases in between. CDR1 and CDR2 from the germline V gene are SGHAT and FQNNGV. The CDR3 loop spans 15 amino acids. The CDR3 coding sequence is TGTGCCAGCAGCCTTGCCGGGACTTTCTCCTACGAGCAGTACTTC. Translation gives CASSLAGTFSYEQYF.

The chain joins TRBV27 to TRBJ2-7; 7 positions agree with TRBD1. Per germline, CDR1 MNHEY and CDR2 SMNVEV (reference sequence). Unmatched junction bases numbered 13, after V lost 6 bases and J lost 5 bases. This CDR3 is built from 15 residues. CDR3 region: CASRPRGPHYNEQYF. In DNA, the CDR3 is TGTGCCAGCAGACCAAGGGGGCCCCATTATAACGAGCAGTACTTC.

V is TRBV27 and J is TRBJ1-1, with 7 bases fitting TRBD1. Germline V gene sequence: CDR1 MNHEY, CDR2 SMNVEV (reference sequence). This CDR3 comprises 15 residues. J lost 1 base, V lost 4 bases, and 6 bases had no gene match. The CDR3 bases are TGTGCCAGCAGTTACTCGACAGGGCAGAACACTGAAGCTTTCTTT. Its protein product is CASSYSTGQNTEAFF.

The chain recombines TRBV11-2 with TRBJ2-2; TRBD1 is a possible D gene (6 bases). CDR1 is SGHAT and CDR2 is FQNNGV in the germline V gene. CDR3 size: 17 residues. V gave up 1 base and J gave up 1 base, with 13 bases separating them. The CDR3 spells CASSLVGQGLNTGELFF. In DNA, the CDR3 is TGTGCCAGCAGCTTAGTAGGGCAGGGGCTGAACACCGGGGAGCTGTTTTTT.

This chain connects TRBV13 to TRBJ1-1, with no clear D. The CDR3 length is 15 residues. CDR1 and CDR2 from the germline V gene are PRHDT and FYEKMQ (reference sequence). V dropped 6 bases and J dropped 0 bases, with 14 bases sitting between them. The CDR3 DNA is TGTGCCAGCAGTGAGGGTCCTTTGATGAACACTGAAGCTTTCTTT. As protein: CASSEGPLMNTEAFF.

This clone is deemed medium-sized. The chain joins TRBV6-1 to TRBJ1-1; D gene uncertain. Germline V gives CDR1 MNHNS, CDR2 SASEGT. The CDR3 sequence is 14 residues long. With 3 bases removed from V and 2 bases from J, the gap between germline ends came to 10 bases. Written as DNA, the CDR3 is TGTGCCAGCAGTGACTGGGAGTTTAACACTGAAGCTTTCTTT. Its translation: CASSDWEFNTEAFF.

This clone is a singleton in its sample. The junction shows a germline mismatch at one end, possibly a read error. J is TRBJ2-2 and V is TRBV9, with D possibly matching TRBD2 (5 bases). Germline-derived CDR1 and CDR2 are SGDLS and YYNGEE. This CDR3 is built from 17 residues. The CDR3 nucleotides read TGCGCCAGCAGCCCGGAAGGTCGAGGGAAGGAACACCGGGGAGCTGTTTTT. It translates to CASSPEGRGKEHRGAVF.

V and J are TRBV9 and TRBJ2-2; 7 nucleotides align to TRBD2. The J segment lost 4 bases and the V segment lost 5 bases, leaving 8 bases of the junction unmatched. This CDR3 is built from 15 residues. In germline, CDR1 is SGDLS, CDR2 YYNGEE. The CDR3 here is CASRGPGGSTGELFF. The CDR3 DNA follows: TGTGCCAGCAGGGGACCGGGGGGATCCACCGGGGAGCTGTTTTTT.

V usage is TRBV19 and J usage is TRBJ2-1; no firm D call. V gave up 3 bases and J gave up 6 bases, with 6 bases separating them. Germline assignment: CDR1 LNHDA and CDR2 SQIVND (reference sequence). This CDR3 contains 12 residues. DNA of the CDR3: TGTGCCAGTAGTATGCCTAGCAATGAGCAGTTCTTC. Translated: CASSMPSNEQFF. Drawing the rest from reference TRBV19 and TRBJ2-1, the complete variable domain is DGGITQSPKYLFRKEGQNVTLSCEQNLNHDAMYWYRQDPGQGLRLIYYSQIVNDFQKGDIAEGYSVSREKKESFPLTVTSAQKNPTAFYLCASSMPSNEQFFGPGTRLTVL.

The genes are TRBV10-3 and TRBJ2-1, with TRBD1 matching 7 bases. The CDR3 has 15 residues. Per the germline V gene, CDR1 is ENHRY and CDR2 is SYGVKD. V shed 2 bases and J 5 bases; nucleotides not matched to a gene: 6. CDR3 sequence reads: CAISEEGTENNEQFF. CDR3 nucleotides: TGTGCCATCAGTGAGGAAGGGACAGAAAACAATGAGCAGTTCTTC.

CDR3 region: CASSLGRGNEQFF. In nucleotides, the CDR3 is TGTGCCAGCAGCTTGGGGAGGGGCAATGAGCAGTTCTTC. The chain links TRBV5-6 to TRBJ2-1; D may be TRBD2 (6 bases). The CDR3 is 13 residues long. The germline V gene has CDR1 SGHDT and CDR2 YYEEEE. The germline V and J ends were trimmed by 0 bases and 6 bases, with 7 bases remaining between them.

This clone was picked up a small number of times. The chain joins TRBV9 to TRBJ2-1; TRBD2 aligns across 9 bases. CDR3 length: 16 amino acids. Germline V gives CDR1 SGDLS, CDR2 YYNGEE. V was clipped by 4 bases and J by 5 bases; unmatched bases: 10. The CDR3 DNA reads as TGTGCCAGCAGCCTCGGAAGCGGGGGGATAAACAATGAGCAGTTCTTC. Encoded protein: CASSLGSGGINNEQFF.

This sequence joins TRBV28 and TRBJ2-1, with D possibly matching TRBD1 (5 bases). Trimming left V 5 bases short and J 5 bases short, with 10 bases between. The CDR3 has 13 residues. Germline values: CDR1 MDHEN, CDR2 SYDVKM. CDR3 bases: TGTGCCAGCAGTAAGACAGTCAACAATGAGCAGTTCTTC. Translated: CASSKTVNNEQFF.

This chain links TRBV9 with TRBJ1-4; possible D gene TRBD1, 5 bases. Germline loops: CDR1 SGDLS, CDR2 YYNGEE. Trimming pared 3 bases from V and 6 bases from J, leaving 9 bases between. The CDR3 spans 13 residues. The DNA for the CDR3 is TGTGCCAGCAGCGCCGGGGGGGATGAAAAACTGTTTTTT. The encoded protein is CASSAGGDEKLFF.

This clone was seen a single time. This chain uses TRBV7-9 with TRBJ2-7, with D maybe TRBD1 (5 bases). V was cut by 1 base and J by 1 base, with 8 bases left in between. The CDR3 is 14 residues long. Germline assignment: CDR1 SEHNR and CDR2 FQNEAQ (reference sequence). CDR3 DNA: TGTGCCAGCAGCTTAGGGACATCTTCCTACGAGCAGTACTTC. Encoded protein: CASSLGTSSYEQYF.

The chain is built from TRBV6-4 and TRBJ2-7, with 7 bases lining up with TRBD1. The CDR3 extends over 17 amino acids. From germline, CDR1 is MRHNA and CDR2 SNTAGT. Germline trimming cut 3 bases from V and 0 bases from J; bases unmatched to any gene: 11. The CDR3 is CASSDFTRTGHSYEQYF. The DNA of the CDR3 is TGTGCCAGCAGTGATTTTACCAGGACAGGACACTCCTACGAGCAGTACTTC.

The rearrangement links TRBV27 to TRBJ2-3, with D tentatively TRBD2 (7 bases). The V and J ends lost 3 bases and 0 bases respectively, with 16 bases between them. Germline-derived CDR1 and CDR2 are MNHEY and SMNVEV (reference sequence). The CDR3 consists of 17 residues. CDR3 sequence (DNA): TGTGCCAGCAGTTTTATAAAGGGGGGGGCTAGCACAGATACGCAGTATTTT. It yields the protein CASSFIKGGASTDTQYF.

This clone was seen once. The CDR3 sequence is CASSVGGSYEQYF. The CDR3 DNA follows: TGTGCCAGCAGCGTAGGAGGCTCCTACGAGCAGTACTTC. The chain couples TRBV9 to TRBJ2-7; D gene unclear. This CDR3 contains 13 residues. Germline CDR1 SGDLS, CDR2 YYNGEE. Trimming took off 0 bases at V and 0 bases at J, with 4 bases between the two ends.

The CDR3 spells CASSFGTAYNEQFF. The CDR3 DNA reads as TGTGCCAGCAGCTTCGGGACAGCATACAATGAGCAGTTCTTC. This chain connects TRBV11-1 to TRBJ2-1; 7 bases agree with TRBD1. Germline CDR1 SGHAT, CDR2 FQDESV (reference sequence). Trimming took 3 bases from V and 4 from J; bases not matched to a gene: 3. The CDR3 totals 14 residues.